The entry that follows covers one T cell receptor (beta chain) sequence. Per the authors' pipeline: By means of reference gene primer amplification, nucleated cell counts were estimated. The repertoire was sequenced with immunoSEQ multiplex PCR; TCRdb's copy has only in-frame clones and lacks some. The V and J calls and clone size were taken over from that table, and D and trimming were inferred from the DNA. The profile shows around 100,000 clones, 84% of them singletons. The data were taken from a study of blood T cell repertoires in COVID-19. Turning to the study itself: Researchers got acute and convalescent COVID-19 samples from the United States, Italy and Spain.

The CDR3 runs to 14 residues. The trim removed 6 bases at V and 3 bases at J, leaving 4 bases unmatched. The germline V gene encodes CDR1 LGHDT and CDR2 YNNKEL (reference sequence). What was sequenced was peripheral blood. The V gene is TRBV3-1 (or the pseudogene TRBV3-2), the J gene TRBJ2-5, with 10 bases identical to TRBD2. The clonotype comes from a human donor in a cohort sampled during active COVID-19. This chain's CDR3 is CASRVSGGKETQYF. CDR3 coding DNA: TGTGCCAGCAGGGTTAGCGGGGGGAAAGAGACCCAGTACTTC.